This T cell receptor (beta chain) stems from a study of cytomegalovirus exposure and HLA in healthy donors. In the study overall: There were 117 million unique TCR beta sequences, drawn from approximately 180 million T cells, in an earlier analysis. A data release that came early held 75 million to 85 million unique TCRs from HLA-typed donors. The study's findings and limits: The classifier reportedly diagnosed cytomegalovirus status with high specificity and sensitivity.

PCR was performed using 60 Vbeta and 13 Jbeta primers. Some clones are missing from TCRdb's copy, which holds only in-frame ones; the method was immunoSEQ multiplex PCR. The table has 150,000 to 200,000 clones, 75% to 90% seen once; the top ten hold over 1.5%. V lost 7 bases and J 4 bases, leaving 13 bases between the germline ends. This CDR3 is built from 14 residues. The germline CDR1 and CDR2 sequences are LNHDA and SQIVND (reference sequence). Concerning this clone: Its specificity is unknown.

Sequencing input: PBMCs. The genes are TRBV19 and TRBJ1-4, with a possible D match to TRBD1 (5 bases). The clonotype was recovered from a woman aged 18 to 35 in good health and CMV-seronegative. Here the CDR3 reads CASTRQSLNEKLFF. CDR3 bases: TGTGCCAGTACCCGACAGTCCCTTAATGAAAAACTGTTTTTT.